These T cell receptor beta chains were read from a single sample in a study of long-term antiretroviral therapy in people with HIV. TCRdb keeps only in-frame clones here, not all; method: immunoSEQ multiplex PCR. The sample lists 23,000 or so clones; approximately 93% were seen once. This material consisted of unsorted PBMCs, taken 7.6 years after starting antiretroviral therapy. The receptors were gathered from a woman between 35 and 50 years old with HIV. Each CDR3 is given with its conserved first and last residue. The order of the fields is J gene, V gene, clone size, D gene, CDR3 DNA, CDR3 protein. D genes are given only for firm matches. The size of a clone is reported for some rows only, either as once, few or many, or as a class for expanded clones.

TRBJ2-1 TRBV19 . . TGTGCCAGTAGGGAAATGGGGGTCCCTGGTAATGAGCAGTTCTTC CASREMGVPGNEQFF
TRBJ2-3 TRBV4-1 . TRBD1 TGCGCCAGCAGCCAAGGGACAGGGTTTAGCACAGATACGCAGTATTTT CASSQGTGFSTDTQYF
TRBJ1-4 TRBV18 . . TGTGCCAGCTCACCATCTTCCGGGAGGACTAATGAAAAACTGTTTTTT CASSPSSGRTNEKLFF
TRBJ2-5 TRBV7-2 . TRBD1 TGTGCCAGCAGCTCGTTGGGACAGATTCAAGAGACCCAGTACTTC CASSSLGQIQETQYF
TRBJ1-1 TRBV19 . TRBD1 TGTGCCAGTAGTACGGGACAGTCAGGGACTGAAGCTTTCTTT CASSTGQSGTEAFF
TRBJ1-1 TRBV6-1 . . TGTGCCAGCAGGAGAGGGGGTTTTAACACTGAAGCTTTCTTT CASRRGGFNTEAFF
TRBJ1-2 TRBV20-1 . . TGCAGTGCTAGAGATTTGGGTGGCTACACCTTC CSARDLGGYTF
TRBJ1-1 TRBV4-1 . TRBD1 TGCGCCAGCAGCCCCGAAACCCCAGGGGGCCGGCGGGCTGAAGCTTTCTTT CASSPETPGGRRAEAFF
TRBJ1-4 TRBV23-1 once TRBD1 TGCGCCAGCAGTCAATCTTCAGGGGGCGGTAATGAAAAACTGTTTTTT CASSQSSGGGNEKLFF
TRBJ2-5 TRBV6-5 . . TGTGCCAGCAGTTACGGGGGGAAAAGAGAGACCCAGTACTTC CASSYGGKRETQYF
TRBJ2-2 TRBV27 . TRBD1 TGTGCCAGTCGGACAGGGTACACCGGGGAGCTGTTTTTT CASRTGYTGELFF
TRBJ1-5 TRBV29-1 . . TGCAGCGTTGCGGAGCCCACCCAGCCCCAGCATTTT CSVAEPTQPQHF
TRBJ1-1 TRBV7-9 . . TGTGCCAGCAGCTTAGGCTCCCGAGCTTTCTTT CASSLGSRAFF
TRBJ2-5 TRBV5-4 . TRBD1 TGTGCCAGCAGCCGTCGGGACAGGTTCCAAGAGACCCAGTACTTC CASSRRDRFQETQYF
TRBJ2-3 TRBV27 . TRBD2 TGTGCCAGCAGTTCCCTAGAGCGGGGGGGCCGAGGCACGCAGTATTTT CASSSLERGGRGTQYF
TRBJ2-3 TRBV27 . TRBD2 TGTGCCAGCAGTGGGGGACTAGCGGGGGCCTACACAGATACGCAGTATTTT CASSGGLAGAYTDTQYF
TRBJ1-2 TRBV7-2 . . TGTGCCAGCAGCCCGTCGGGGGATAATGGCTACACCTTC CASSPSGDNGYTF
TRBJ1-2 TRBV7-6 . TRBD1 TGTGCCAGCAGCTCTCGAACCGGGACAGGGGGCCCAAAGAACTATGGCTACACCTTC CASSSRTGTGGPKNYGYTF
TRBJ1-2 TRBV11-1 once . TGTGCCAGCAGCCTAAACAGGGTTACAGTTGATGGCTACACCTTC CASSLNRVTVDGYTF
TRBJ2-3 TRBV7-9 . . TGTGCCAGCAGCGTGCCTTTCGGGGGTTCAGATACGCAGTATTTT CASSVPFGGSDTQYF
TRBJ1-2 TRBV7-2 . . TGTGCCAGCAGTTTAGGCGGGGCCCGAGGCTACACCTTC CASSLGGARGYTF
TRBJ2-3 TRBV10-3 . TRBD1 TGTGCCATCAGTGGGAGACAGGGGGATACAGATACGCAGTATTTT CAISGRQGDTDTQYF
TRBJ2-7 TRBV2 . . TGTGCCAGCAGGCCCGGTTGGGGAACTGGGGAGGAGCAGTACTTC CASRPGWGTGEEQYF
TRBJ2-5 TRBV29-1 once TRBD1 TGCAGCGTTCGACAGGGGGCCGGAGAGACCCAGTACTTC CSVRQGAGETQYF
TRBJ2-2 TRBV7-9 . TRBD1 TGTGCCAGCGAATCTGGGACAGGGGTGGCCGGGGAGCTGTTTTTT CASESGTGVAGELFF
TRBJ1-3 TRBV7-2 . . TGTGCCAGCAGCTTATATGGGGAGGAGTGGAACACCATATATTTT CASSLYGEEWNTIYF
TRBJ2-2 TRBV19 . . TGTGCCAGTAGTAAGGGCGACCCCATAATCCCCGGGGAGCTGTTTTTT CASSKGDPIIPGELFF
TRBJ1-2 TRBV5-1 . TRBD1 TGCGCCAGCAGCTTACAGGGGGCTTTCTCTAACTATGGCTACACCTTC CASSLQGAFSNYGYTF
TRBJ1-4 TRBV5-4 . TRBD1 TGTGCCAGCAGTCTACAGGGGCAGTTTAATGAAAAACTGTTTTTT CASSLQGQFNEKLFF
TRBJ1-1 TRBV7-6 . . TGTGCCAGCAGCCCGGGGGGCCAGCAAGTGGCCACTGAAGCTTTCTTT CASSPGGQQVATEAFF
TRBJ2-4 TRBV5-1 . . TGCGCCAGCAGCTCGGATAGGGGGGAGGGAGACATTCAGTACTTC CASSSDRGEGDIQYF
TRBJ1-5 TRBV2 few . TGTGCCAGCAGTGGCGGGTGGGGTCATCAGCCCCAGCATTTT CASSGGWGHQPQHF
TRBJ2-3 TRBV5-1 . TRBD2 TGCGCCAGCAGCTTGACTAGCGGGGGGGCCCGAGATACGCAGTATTTT CASSLTSGGARDTQYF
TRBJ1-2 TRBV6-5 . . TGTGCCAGCAGGCACGGACCTTCATATGGCTACACCTTC CASRHGPSYGYTF
TRBJ1-2 TRBV5-1 . . TGCGCCAGCAGCGAAGCTCCCGGGACAACGGACGGCTATGGCTACACCTTC CASSEAPGTTDGYGYTF
TRBJ1-1 TRBV19 once . TGTGCCAGTAGTTTTAACCCCAACAGGGTCGGCACTGAAGCTTTCTTT CASSFNPNRVGTEAFF
TRBJ1-6 TRBV2 . . TGTGCCAGCAGGCAGGACGGAATGAGCTCCTATAATTCACCCCTCCACTTT CASRQDGMSSYNSPLHF
TRBJ2-2 TRBV30 . . TGTGCCTGGAGCTTGTCGAGCACCGGGGAGCTGTTTTTT CAWSLSSTGELFF
TRBJ2-6 TRBV19 . . TGTGCCAGTAGTATAAGGTCTGGGGCCAACGTCCTGACTTTC CASSIRSGANVLTF
TRBJ1-5 TRBV6-6 . . TGTGCCAGCAGCCAGGGTCTAGGTCAGCCCCAGCATTTT CASSQGLGQPQHF
TRBJ2-3 TRBV6-1 . . TGTGCCAGCAGTGAATATTTAGCCCCAGATACGCAGTATTTT CASSEYLAPDTQYF
TRBJ2-7 TRBV4-1 . . TGCGCCAGCAGCCCAGGAGGAGGTCGGTCGTACGAGCAGTACTTC CASSPGGGRSYEQYF
TRBJ1-1 TRBV5-1 . . TGCGCCAGCAGCGACAGCCTTGGGGCTTTCTTT CASSDSLGAFF
TRBJ1-1 TRBV27 . . TGTGCCAGCAGTTTTCGACAGGTTCCTATGAACACTGAAGCTTTCTTT CASSFRQVPMNTEAFF
TRBJ2-3 TRBV7-2 . . TGTGCCAGCAGCTTAGCATACACCCAACGGTCACCCTGGGCGACAGATACGCAGTATTTT CASSLAYTQRSPWATDTQYF
TRBJ1-6 TRBV19 . . TGTGCCAGTAGTATCAGGGACCATAATTCACCCCTCCACTTT CASSIRDHNSPLHF
TRBJ1-5 TRBV6-5 . . TGTGCCAGCAGTTACCCCGGACCGGGGACCCATCAGCCCCAGCATTTT CASSYPGPGTHQPQHF
TRBJ2-2 TRBV2 . . TGTGCCAGCGACCCCACGACGACGAACACCGGGGAGCTGTTTTTT CASDPTTTNTGELFF
TRBJ1-3 TRBV13 . . TGTGCCAGCAGCTGGGGACTGGGCTCTGGAAACACCATATATTTT CASSWGLGSGNTIYF
TRBJ1-6 TRBV2 . TRBD1 TGTGCCAGCAGTGCCGGGACAGGGGGCCCCCTCCACTTT CASSAGTGGPLHF
TRBJ2-7 TRBV4-2 . . TGTGCCAGCAGCTGGGACAAAAGCTCCTACGAGCAGTACTTC CASSWDKSSYEQYF
TRBJ1-1 TRBV6-5 . . TGTGCCAGCAGTTTGTACCCCATGAACACTGAAGCTTTCTTT CASSLYPMNTEAFF
TRBJ2-1 TRBV6-1 few TRBD2 TGTGCCAGCAGTGAAGCGGTCGGCGGGGGTTTTTACAATGAGCAGTTCTTC CASSEAVGGGFYNEQFF
TRBJ2-1 TRBV10-1 . TRBD2 TGCGCCAGCAGTGAGTCCTCTAGCGGGGGTCCGGGGCTTCATGAGCAGTTCTTC CASSESSSGGPGLHEQFF
TRBJ1-3 TRBV5-1 . . TGCGCCAGCAGCTTGGCAGGGGAGCTCGGAAACACCATATATTTT CASSLAGELGNTIYF
TRBJ1-6 TRBV19 . TRBD1 TGTGCCAGTAGTATAGGACAGGGAAGAATTTCACCCCTCCACTTT CASSIGQGRISPLHF
TRBJ2-5 TRBV30 . . TGTGCCTGGAGTGGTGGCCAAGAGACCCAGTACTTC CAWSGGQETQYF
TRBJ2-5 TRBV5-1 . . TGCGCCAGCAGCTTGGTACCCGGGTCTCAAGAGACCCAGTACTTC CASSLVPGSQETQYF